This TCR beta chain was recovered during a study of cytomegalovirus exposure and HLA in healthy donors. Findings of the study overall: Sequencing likely produced, as an artifact, a cluster of highly shared sequence variants.

Worth noting for this clone: Its antigen is undetermined.

Germline loops: CDR1 SGHRS, CDR2 YFSETQ. Trimming stripped 2 bases from V and 8 bases from J, with 12 bases between. The CDR3 loop spans 13 amino acids. Researchers ran the PCR with 60 Vbeta and 13 Jbeta primers. Sequenced by immunoSEQ multiplex PCR; TCRdb stores in-frame clones only, minus some. The sample includes approximately 290,000 clones, roughly 80% seen only once; the top ten take about 0.3%. This chain uses TRBV5-1 with TRBJ2-3; D is unresolved. What was sequenced was PBMCs. This clonotype was sampled from a girl aged 2-10 years in good health and CMV-seronegative. CDR3 sequence: CASSLRLEGTQYF. As DNA, the CDR3 is TGCGCCAGCAGCTTAAGGCTAGAAGGTACGCAGTATTTT. The whole variable domain, remainder taken from reference TRBV5-1 and TRBJ2-3, is KAGVTQTPRYLIKTRGQQVTLSCSPISGHRSVSWYQQTPGQGLQFLFEYFSETQRNKGNFPGRFSGRQFSNSRSEMNVSTLELGDSALYLCASSLRLEGTQYFGPGTRLTVL.